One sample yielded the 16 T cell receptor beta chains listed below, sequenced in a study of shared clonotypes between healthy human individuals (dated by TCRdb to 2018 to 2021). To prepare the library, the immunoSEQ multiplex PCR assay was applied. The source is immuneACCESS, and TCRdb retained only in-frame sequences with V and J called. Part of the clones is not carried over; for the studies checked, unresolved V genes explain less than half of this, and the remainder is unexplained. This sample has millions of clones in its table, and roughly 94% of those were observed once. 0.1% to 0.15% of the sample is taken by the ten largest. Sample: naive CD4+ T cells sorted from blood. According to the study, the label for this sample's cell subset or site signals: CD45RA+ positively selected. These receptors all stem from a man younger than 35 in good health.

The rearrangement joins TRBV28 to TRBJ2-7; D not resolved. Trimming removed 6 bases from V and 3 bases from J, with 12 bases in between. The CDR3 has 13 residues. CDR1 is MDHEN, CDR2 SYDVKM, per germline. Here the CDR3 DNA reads TGTGCCAGCAGGCCCCCGGGTGTCTACGAGCAGTACTTC. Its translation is CASRPPGVYEQYF. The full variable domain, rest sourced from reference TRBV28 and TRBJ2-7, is DVKVTQSSRYLVKRTGEKVFLECVQDMDHENMFWYRQDPGLGLRLIYFSYDVKMKEKGDIPEGYSVSREKKERFSLILESASTNQTSMYLCASRPPGVYEQYFGPGTRLTVT.

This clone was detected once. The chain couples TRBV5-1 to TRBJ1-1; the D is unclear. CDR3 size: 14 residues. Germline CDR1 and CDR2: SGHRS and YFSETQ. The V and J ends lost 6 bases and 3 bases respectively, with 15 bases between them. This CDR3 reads CASTHSLSDTEAFF. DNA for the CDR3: TGCGCCAGCACCCACTCCCTATCGGACACTGAAGCTTTCTTT.

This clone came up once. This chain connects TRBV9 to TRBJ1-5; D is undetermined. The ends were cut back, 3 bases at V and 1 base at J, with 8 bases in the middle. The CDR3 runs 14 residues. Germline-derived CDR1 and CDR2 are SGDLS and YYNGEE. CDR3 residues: CASSGSQSNQPQHF. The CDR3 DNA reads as TGTGCCAGCAGCGGATCACAGAGCAATCAGCCCCAGCATTTT.

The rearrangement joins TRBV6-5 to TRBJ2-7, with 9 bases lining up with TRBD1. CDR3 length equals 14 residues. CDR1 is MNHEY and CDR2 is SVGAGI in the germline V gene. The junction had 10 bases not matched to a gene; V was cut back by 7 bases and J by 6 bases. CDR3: CASTRQGDHSEQYF. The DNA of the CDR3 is TGTGCCAGCACCAGACAGGGGGACCATTCCGAGCAGTACTTC.

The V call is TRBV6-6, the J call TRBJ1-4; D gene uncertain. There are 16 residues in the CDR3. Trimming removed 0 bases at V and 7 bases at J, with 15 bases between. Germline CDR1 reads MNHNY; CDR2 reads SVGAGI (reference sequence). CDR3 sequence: CASSYSPGSRPEKLFF. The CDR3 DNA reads TGTGCCAGCAGTTACTCCCCCGGGTCTCGCCCTGAAAAACTGTTTTTT.

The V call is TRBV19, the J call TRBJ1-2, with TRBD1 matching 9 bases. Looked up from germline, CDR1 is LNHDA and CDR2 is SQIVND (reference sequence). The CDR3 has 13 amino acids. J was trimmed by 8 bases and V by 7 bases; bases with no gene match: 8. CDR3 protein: CASKPRDRDGYTF. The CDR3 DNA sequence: TGTGCCAGTAAACCGAGGGACAGGGACGGCTACACCTTC.

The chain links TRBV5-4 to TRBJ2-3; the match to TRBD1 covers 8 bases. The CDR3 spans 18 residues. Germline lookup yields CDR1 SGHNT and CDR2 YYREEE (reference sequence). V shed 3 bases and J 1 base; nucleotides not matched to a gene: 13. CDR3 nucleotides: TGTGCCAGCAGCTCGAAGATACAGGGGGTGGATGGCACAGATACGCAGTATTTT. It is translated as CASSSKIQGVDGTDTQYF.

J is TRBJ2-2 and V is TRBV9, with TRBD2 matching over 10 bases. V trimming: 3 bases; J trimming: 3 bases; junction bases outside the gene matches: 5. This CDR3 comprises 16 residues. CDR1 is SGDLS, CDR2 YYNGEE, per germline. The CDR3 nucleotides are TGTGCCAGCAGCGCCCTAGCGGGGGTTTACACCGGGGAGCTGTTTTTT. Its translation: CASSALAGVYTGELFF.

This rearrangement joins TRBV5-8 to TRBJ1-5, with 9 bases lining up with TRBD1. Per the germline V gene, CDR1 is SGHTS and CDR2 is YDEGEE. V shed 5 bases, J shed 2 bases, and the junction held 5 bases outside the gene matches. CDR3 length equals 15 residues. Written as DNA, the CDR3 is TGTGCCAGCAGGATGGACAGGGGTGGCAATCAGCCCCAGCATTTT. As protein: CASRMDRGGNQPQHF.

In DNA form, the CDR3 reads TGTGCCAGCAGCCCGGGACAGCCGAGCTCCTACAATGAGCAGTTCTTC. Its translation: CASSPGQPSSYNEQFF. This chain links TRBV5-6 with TRBJ2-1; TRBD1 matches 7 bases. The CDR3 covers 16 residues. The V and J ends lost 4 bases and 0 bases, in that order; junction bases with no gene match: 7. Germline lookup yields CDR1 SGHDT and CDR2 YYEEEE.

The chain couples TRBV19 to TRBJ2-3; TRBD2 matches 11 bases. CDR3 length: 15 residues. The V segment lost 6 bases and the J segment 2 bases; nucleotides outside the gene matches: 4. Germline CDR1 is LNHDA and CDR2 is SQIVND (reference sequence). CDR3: CASRGLAVATDTQYF. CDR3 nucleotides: TGTGCCAGTAGGGGACTAGCGGTCGCCACAGATACGCAGTATTTT.

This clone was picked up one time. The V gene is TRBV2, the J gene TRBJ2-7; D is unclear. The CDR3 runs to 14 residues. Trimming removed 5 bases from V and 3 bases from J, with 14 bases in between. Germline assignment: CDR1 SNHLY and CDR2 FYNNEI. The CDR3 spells CASSFGPFFYEQYF. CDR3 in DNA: TGTGCCAGCAGTTTTGGACCGTTTTTCTACGAGCAGTACTTC.

The CDR3: CASSEALLGGDGALSSYEQYF. The CDR3 DNA is TGTGCCAGCAGTGAAGCGCTTCTAGGGGGGGACGGCGCTTTAAGCTCCTACGAGCAGTACTTC. The V gene is TRBV2, the J gene TRBJ2-7; a possible D gene is TRBD2 (7 bases). This CDR3 is built from 21 residues. Trimming left V 0 bases short and J 0 bases short, with 27 bases between. Germline V CDR1 and CDR2: SNHLY, FYNNEI.

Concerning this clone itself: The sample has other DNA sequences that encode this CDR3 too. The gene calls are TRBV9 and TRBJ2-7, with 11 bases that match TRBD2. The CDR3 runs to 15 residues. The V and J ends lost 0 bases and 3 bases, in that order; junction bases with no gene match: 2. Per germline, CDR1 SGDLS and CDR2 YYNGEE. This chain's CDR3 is CASSVGLAGGYEQYF. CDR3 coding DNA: TGTGCCAGCAGCGTAGGTCTAGCGGGAGGCTACGAGCAGTACTTC.

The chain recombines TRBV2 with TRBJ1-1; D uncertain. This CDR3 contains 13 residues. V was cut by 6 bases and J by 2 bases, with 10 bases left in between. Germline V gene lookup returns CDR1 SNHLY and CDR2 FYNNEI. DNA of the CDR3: TGTGCCAGCAGAGGACGGAGTAACACTGAAGCTTTCTTT. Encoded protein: CASRGRSNTEAFF.

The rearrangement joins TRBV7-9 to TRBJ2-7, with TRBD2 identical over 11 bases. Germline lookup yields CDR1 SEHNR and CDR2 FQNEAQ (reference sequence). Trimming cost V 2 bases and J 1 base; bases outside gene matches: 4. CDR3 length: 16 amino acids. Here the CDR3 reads CASSLLASGRSYEQYF. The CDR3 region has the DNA TGTGCCAGCAGCTTACTCGCTAGCGGGAGGTCCTACGAGCAGTACTTC.